This T cell receptor (beta chain) is drawn from a study of T-cell memory formation after mild COVID-19. TCRdb re-called the 5' RACE reads with MiXCR, one entry per CDR3 protein. The table records under 250,000 distinct CDR3 sequences, 27% of them present only once. Germline loops: CDR1 SGHTA, CDR2 FQGTGA. The CDR3 has 13 amino acids. Deletions cut 5 bases from V and 4 bases from J, with 10 bases between. The sequence was collected from an adult woman who had mild COVID-19 (a few samples of this study predate the infection). Cell type and time point are not known. Sequenced input: PBMCs or a T cell subset sorted from them (not recorded which). J is TRBJ2-3 and V is TRBV7-3, with D perhaps TRBD2 (5 bases). CDR3: CASSLVEADTQYF. For the CDR3, the DNA is TGTGCCAGCAGCCTAGTGGAGGCAGATACGCAGTATTTT. The full variable domain, completed using reference TRBV7-3 and TRBJ2-3, is GAGVSQTPSNKVTEKGKYVELRCDPISGHTALYWYRQSLGQGPEFLIYFQGTGAADDSGLPNDRFFAVRPEGSVSTLKIQRTERGDSAVYLCASSLVEADTQYFGPGTRLTVL.